A selection of T cell receptor beta chains follows, all from one sample in a study of vaccination effects on CD4 cells after COVID-19. Assay used: immunoSEQ multiplex PCR; TCRdb lists only in-frame clones, some missing. The sample lists roughly 24,000 clones; approximately 70% were seen once. No antigen has been assigned to these receptors. Sequenced here: CD4+ T cells from PBMCs cultured with SARS-CoV-2 spike peptides, sampled before COVID-19 vaccination. All receptors derive from a human donor who received a COVID-19 vaccine. Both conserved end residues are part of each CDR3. The order of the fields is V gene, clone size, J gene, D gene, CDR3 protein, CDR3 DNA. A D gene is named only where the DNA matches it firmly. Size is omitted from some rows. Given values are once, few, many or a class for expanded clones.

>TRBV6-2/TRBV6-3|.|TRBJ1-2|.
CASSYYSGTGYGYTF
TGTGCCAGCAGTTACTACTCCGGGACGGGCTATGGCTACACCTTC
>TRBV5-1|.|TRBJ1-2|TRBD1
CASSLSGGDNYGYTF
TGCGCCAGCAGCTTATCAGGGGGCGATAACTATGGCTACACCTTC
>TRBV5-4|once|TRBJ2-7|.
CASSLTRDGTYEQYF
TGTGCCAGCAGCTTGACCCGGGACGGGACCTACGAGCAGTACTTC
>TRBV29-1|.|TRBJ2-7|.
CSVVPNTLFGEQYF
TGCAGCGTAGTACCCAATACCCTCTTTGGCGAGCAGTACTTC
>TRBV5-8|.|TRBJ2-7|TRBD2
CASSFAGGSYEQYF
TGTGCCAGCAGCTTCGCGGGGGGCTCCTACGAGCAGTACTTC
>TRBV5-1|.|TRBJ1-1|TRBD1
CASSPGQGTGNTEAFF
TGCGCCAGCAGCCCCGGACAGGGGACCGGGAACACTGAAGCTTTCTTT
>TRBV6-2/TRBV6-3|.|TRBJ1-2|.
CASSYSIGGLDYGYTF
TGTGCCAGCAGTTACTCGATTGGGGGTCTGGACTATGGCTACACCTTC
>TRBV7-6|few|TRBJ2-7|.
CASSGSSTAYEQYF
TGTGCCAGCAGCGGGTCTAGCACTGCCTACGAGCAGTACTTC
>TRBV2|.|TRBJ1-3|.
CASLDPGMGNTIYF
TGTGCCAGCCTTGACCCCGGGATGGGAAACACCATATATTTT
>TRBV19|.|TRBJ1-1|.
CASKSQLITEAFF
TGTGCCAGTAAATCGCAATTGATAACTGAAGCTTTCTTT
>TRBV5-1|.|TRBJ1-1|TRBD1
CASSLETGSTEAFF
TGCGCCAGCAGCTTGGAGACAGGGTCTACTGAAGCTTTCTTT